A selection of T cell receptor beta chains follows, all from one sample in a study of long-term antiretroviral therapy in people with HIV. TCRdb's copy holds only in-frame clones and misses some; the assay was immunoSEQ multiplex PCR. Among 34,000 or so clones, roughly 85% were seen once, and the ten largest hold just under 4.5%. Sequencing was performed on unsorted PBMCs, taken around 3.3 years after starting antiretroviral therapy. The receptors were sampled from a man between 18 and 35 years old with HIV. CDR3s include the opening cysteine and the closing phenylalanine or tryptophan.

J: TRBJ1-1
V: TRBV5-6
CDR3: CASSGVRGAGEDEAFF

J: TRBJ1-1
V: TRBV11-2
CDR3: CASSPQPGAEAFF

J: TRBJ1-2
V: TRBV6-5
CDR3: CASSFSDRQGALGYTF

J: TRBJ2-2
V: TRBV7-9
CDR3: CASSLDGGRFTGELFF

J: TRBJ1-1
V: TRBV6-5
CDR3: CASSYSSGATEAFF

J: TRBJ2-3
V: TRBV6-5
CDR3: CASSYPTSGTDTQYF

J: TRBJ2-1
V: TRBV5-6
CDR3: CASSIDRGITYNEQFF

J: TRBJ2-5
V: TRBV2
CDR3: CASTKQETQYF

J: TRBJ2-2
V: TRBV13
CDR3: CASSLKTGELFF

J: TRBJ2-7
V: TRBV27
CDR3: CASSLEPAALYEQYF

J: TRBJ1-2
V: TRBV7-2
CDR3: CASSLALPPGGHGYTF

J: TRBJ2-2
V: TRBV6-6
CDR3: CASSSTSGEDTGELFF

J: TRBJ2-7
V: TRBV7-2
CDR3: CASSLAPRPYEQYF

J: TRBJ2-7
V: TRBV5-8
CDR3: CASSPGQGAIYEQYF

J: TRBJ1-2
V: TRBV9
CDR3: CASSIGQGAGDGYTF

J: TRBJ1-1
V: TRBV29-1
CDR3: CSVWISPDTEAFF

J: TRBJ1-4
V: TRBV28
CDR3: CASSLVQGWEKLFF

J: TRBJ1-2
V: TRBV19
CDR3: CASRPGQGELYGYTF

J: TRBJ1-1
V: TRBV28
CDR3: CASSGTGSTEAFF

J: TRBJ2-7
V: TRBV29-1
CDR3: CSVEGLQDGDYEQYF

J: TRBJ2-5
V: TRBV5-1
CDR3: CASSLGAGPGEETQYF

J: TRBJ2-7
V: TRBV27
CDR3: CASSLSRTGVGEQYF

J: TRBJ1-1
V: TRBV27
CDR3: CASSFRPGTEAFF

J: TRBJ2-1
V: TRBV9
CDR3: CASSPWEQGAFEQFF

J: TRBJ2-2
V: TRBV19
CDR3: CASTPGGGTGELFF

J: TRBJ1-1
V: TRBV19
CDR3: CASNLGTEAFF

J: TRBJ2-1
V: TRBV13
CDR3: CASSSGTSGSGQGSYNEQFF

J: TRBJ2-4
V: TRBV7-9
CDR3: CASTQWRLAGGRAKNIQYF

J: TRBJ1-6
V: TRBV25-1
CDR3: CASSAINSPLHF

J: TRBJ1-2
V: TRBV6-1
CDR3: CASSETGLYGYTF

J: TRBJ1-2
V: TRBV7-9
CDR3: CASSASTGYGNYGYTF

J: TRBJ2-2
V: TRBV7-2
CDR3: CASSLGTGELFF

J: TRBJ1-2
V: TRBV27
CDR3: CASSTRDRGGMGYGYTF

J: TRBJ2-1
V: TRBV18
CDR3: CASSPTGVGNYEQFF

J: TRBJ2-2
V: TRBV5-5
CDR3: CASSLDRANTGELFF

J: TRBJ1-1
V: TRBV7-2
CDR3: CASSLGTGTGTEAFF

J: TRBJ2-7
V: TRBV7-2
CDR3: CASTLAYGSSYEQYF

J: TRBJ2-1
V: TRBV7-9
CDR3: CASSLATGSSYNEQFF

J: TRBJ2-5
V: TRBV6-1
CDR3: CASSESSGAQETQYF

J: TRBJ1-1
V: TRBV5-1
CDR3: CASSRDSGEAFF

J: TRBJ2-7
V: TRBV27
CDR3: CASRRGQAVLPYEQYF

J: TRBJ2-2
V: TRBV11-2
CDR3: CASSRGSYTGELFF